One sample yielded the 22 T cell receptor beta chains listed below, sequenced in a study of T cell responses to AZD1222 COVID-19 vaccine. TCRdb keeps only in-frame clones here, not all; method: immunoSEQ multiplex PCR. This sample has about 110,000 clones, with 85% to 95% found just once. This specimen consisted of peripheral blood, obtained on day 0 of AZD1222 vaccination. These receptors were taken from an adult in good health.

Details on this clone: One end of the junction does not line up with germline, which may come from a read error. This chain uses TRBV7-9 with TRBJ1-4, with TRBD1 as a possible D gene (5 bases). CDR3 length: 15 amino acids. Germline CDR1 SEHNR, CDR2 FQNEAQ (reference sequence). The DNA for the CDR3 is TGTGCCAGCAGCCGAGACAGCTCAACTAATAAAAAACTGTTTTTT. It translates to CASSRDSSTNKKLFF.

CDR3 bases: TGTGCCAGCAGCAAAGGGAGCTCCTACAATGAGCAGTTCTTC. Its translation is CASSKGSSYNEQFF. The J gene is TRBJ2-1, the V gene TRBV5-6; D is possibly TRBD2 (5 bases). Germline loops: CDR1 SGHDT, CDR2 YYEEEE. CDR3 length: 14 amino acids. The V and J ends lost 4 bases and 0 bases respectively, with 8 bases between them.

The chain recombines TRBV7-8 with TRBJ1-5, with TRBD1 as a possible D gene (6 bases). Germline V gives CDR1 SGHVS, CDR2 FQNEAQ. Trimming took 5 bases from V and 7 from J, leaving 24 bases between them. The CDR3 extends over 17 amino acids. The CDR3 DNA follows: TGTGCCAGCAGCCCCCCCCCTTCCGGGCGCCAGGGGCAGCCCCAGCATTTT. Translation: CASSPPPSGRQGQPQHF.

The rearrangement uses TRBV6-5 and TRBJ2-7, with 8 bases lining up with TRBD1. Germline values: CDR1 MNHEY, CDR2 SVGAGI. CDR3 length equals 15 residues. The V segment lost 10 bases and the J segment 4 bases; nucleotides outside the gene matches: 15. Here the CDR3 DNA reads TGTGCCACCGGCCCGGGGACAGGTATGAAGTACGAGCAGTACTTC. As protein: CATGPGTGMKYEQYF.

This rearrangement joins TRBV14 to TRBJ1-2; D is perhaps TRBD1 (6 bases). Between the trimmed V and J ends, which lost 4 bases and 8 bases, there was a span of 14 bases. This CDR3 has 13 amino acids. Germline V gives CDR1 SGHDN, CDR2 FVKESK. In DNA form, the CDR3 reads TGTGCCAGCAGCCTCGGGACAACGTGGGGCTACACCTTC. This gives the protein CASSLGTTWGYTF.

This clone was seen only once. The chain links TRBV19 to TRBJ2-6, with D perhaps matching TRBD1 (5 bases). Trimming cost V 4 bases and J 0 bases, with 10 bases left between them. The CDR3 is 16 residues long. The germline CDR1 and CDR2 sequences are LNHDA and SQIVND (reference sequence). The CDR3 DNA reads as TGTGCCAGTAGTACGACAGCGTTCTCTGGGGCCAACGTCCTGACTTTC. This gives the protein CASSTTAFSGANVLTF.

V usage is TRBV6-5 and J usage is TRBJ2-1; no definite D call. The germline gives CDR1 MNHEY, CDR2 SVGAGI. Trimming stripped 7 bases from V and 12 bases from J, with 22 bases between. This CDR3 spans 14 amino acids. CDR3 region: CASTNSGYWVRQFF. CDR3 coding DNA: TGTGCCAGCACCAACTCCGGCTACTGGGTGAGGCAGTTCTTC.

J is TRBJ1-4 and V is TRBV2; TRBD1 is a possible D gene (5 bases). The CDR3 has 15 amino acids. With 2 bases removed from V and 10 bases from J, the gap between germline ends came to 17 bases. Germline V gives CDR1 SNHLY, CDR2 FYNNEI. CDR3: CASSEQGTPRGKLFF. The CDR3 DNA follows: TGTGCCAGCAGTGAACAGGGCACCCCAAGAGGAAAACTGTTTTTT. The full variable domain, with the rest looked up from reference TRBV2 and TRBJ1-4, is EPEVTQTPSHQVTQMGQEVILRCVPISNHLYFYWYRQILGQKVEFLVSFYNNEISEKSEIFDDQFSVERPDGSNFTLKIRSTKLEDSAMYFCASSEQGTPRGKLFFGSGTQLSVL.

This clone appeared once. The V gene is TRBV5-6, the J gene TRBJ2-7; 8 bases map to TRBD1. The ends lost 0 bases at V and 2 bases at J; junction bases unmatched: 4. Per germline, CDR1 SGHDT and CDR2 YYEEEE. The CDR3 covers 15 residues. The CDR3 is CASSLGAGGPYEQYF. The CDR3, as DNA: TGTGCCAGCAGCTTGGGCGCAGGGGGCCCCTACGAGCAGTACTTC.

This clone was counted once. V and J are TRBV2 and TRBJ1-5, with 7 nucleotides matching TRBD1. The CDR3 sequence is 15 residues long. CDR1 and CDR2 (germline): SNHLY, FYNNEI. With 1 base clipped from V and 6 bases from J, the junction kept 6 bases outside the gene matches. CDR3 loop: CASSEEGDSVQPQHF. DNA of the CDR3: TGTGCCAGCAGTGAAGAGGGGGACAGCGTTCAGCCCCAGCATTTT.

In this sample, this clone turned up once. V gene TRBV19 combines with J gene TRBJ1-6; D uncertain. V was shortened by 3 bases and J by 0 bases, with 9 bases between the two germline ends. CDR1 is LNHDA, CDR2 SQIVND, per germline (reference sequence). This CDR3 is built from 16 residues. DNA of the CDR3: TGTGCCAGTAGTATGGGAGGGAGCTCCTATAATTCACCCCTCCACTTT. Protein sequence: CASSMGGSSYNSPLHF.

The genes are TRBV7-8 and TRBJ1-5; D is possibly TRBD1 (6 bases). Germline V gene lookup returns CDR1 SGHVS and CDR2 FQNEAQ. Between the trimmed V and J ends, which lost 1 base and 3 bases, there was a span of 13 bases. The CDR3 length is 16 residues. The CDR3 sequence is CASSLGSGVNNQPQHF. The CDR3, as DNA: TGTGCCAGCAGCTTAGGGTCAGGGGTGAACAATCAGCCCCAGCATTTT. Together with reference TRBV7-8 and TRBJ1-5, the CDR3 gives the full variable domain: GAGVSQSPRYKVAKRGQDVALRCDPISGHVSLFWYQQALGQGPEFLTYFQNEAQLDKSGLPSDRFFAERPEGSVSTLKIQRTQQEDSAVYLCASSLGSGVNNQPQHFGDGTRLSIL.

The chain employs TRBV11-2 and TRBJ1-2; D remains ambiguous. The CDR3 length is 14 residues. Trimming stripped 1 base from V and 3 bases from J, with 9 bases between. Germline V lookup: CDR1 SGHAT, CDR2 FQNNGV. CDR3: CASSLAARDYGYTF. CDR3 nucleotide sequence: TGTGCCAGCAGCTTAGCCGCCAGAGACTATGGCTACACCTTC. Full variable domain (remainder filled in from reference TRBV11-2 and TRBJ1-2): EAGVAQSPRYKIIEKRQSVAFWCNPISGHATLYWYQQILGQGPKLLIQFQNNGVVDDSQLPKDRFSAERLKGVDSTLKIQPAKLEDSAVYLCASSLAARDYGYTFGSGTRLTVV.

As regards this clone: The same CDR3 is also encoded by other DNA sequences in this sample. CDR3 sequence reads: CASSYTDPAYNEQFF. The DNA of the CDR3 is TGTGCCAGCAGTTACACGGACCCCGCCTACAATGAGCAGTTCTTC. The V and J genes are TRBV6-5 and TRBJ2-1; D is uncertain. Trimming pared 2 bases from V and 2 bases from J, leaving 10 bases between. The germline CDR1 and CDR2 sequences are MNHEY and SVGAGI. The CDR3 is 15 residues long.

The chain has TRBV3-1 (or the pseudogene TRBV3-2) and TRBJ1-6; TRBD1 agrees at 10 bases. J was trimmed by 9 bases and V by 0 bases; bases with no gene match: 11. The CDR3 is 18 amino acids. Germline CDR1 and CDR2: LGHDT and YNNKEL (reference sequence). CDR3 DNA sequence: TGTGCCAGCAGCCAAGATCCCCGGACAGGGGGAAAGAGTTCACCCCTCCACTTT. Amino acid sequence: CASSQDPRTGGKSSPLHF.

The V call is TRBV12-3 or TRBV12-4, the J call TRBJ1-6, with a weak D call TRBD1 (6 bases). This CDR3 contains 13 residues. The ends were cut back, 6 bases at V and 8 bases at J, with 11 bases in the middle. Here the CDR3 reads CASRGADYSPLHF. The CDR3, as DNA: TGTGCCAGCAGGGGGGCGGATTATTCACCCCTCCACTTT.

The genes are TRBV5-1 and TRBJ1-2, with 11 bases matching TRBD1. CDR3 length: 14 residues. With V trimmed by 4 bases and J by 3 bases, 2 bases remained unmatched. Germline loops: CDR1 SGHRS, CDR2 YFSETQ. CDR3 region: CASSRGQGDYGYTF. The DNA of the CDR3 is TGCGCCAGCAGCCGGGGACAGGGGGACTATGGCTACACCTTC.

The chain employs TRBV2 and TRBJ2-5; 7 bases agree with TRBD2. V shed 6 bases and J 5 bases; nucleotides not matched to a gene: 18. CDR3 size: 17 residues. Germline assignment: CDR1 SNHLY and CDR2 FYNNEI. CDR3 nucleotide sequence: TGTGCCAGCAGGTCCGGAGCGGGGAGGCTAGGGAGGGAGACCCAGTACTTC. Its protein product is CASRSGAGRLGRETQYF.

The chain combines TRBV3-1 (or the pseudogene TRBV3-2) with TRBJ1-4; no firm D call. Germline V lookup: CDR1 LGHDT, CDR2 YNNKEL (reference sequence). Trimming stripped 4 bases from V and 3 bases from J, with 21 bases between. The CDR3 is made up of 18 amino acids. In DNA form, the CDR3 reads TGTGCCAGCAGCCGAGGGTACCGTTGGCGTGGGGCTAATGAAAAACTGTTTTTT. Amino acids: CASSRGYRWRGANEKLFF.

This rearrangement joins TRBV6-5 to TRBJ1-5; no definite D call. With 6 bases removed from V and 3 bases from J, the gap between germline ends came to 15 bases. The V gene's germline CDR1 is MNHEY and CDR2 SVGAGI. CDR3 size: 15 residues. The CDR3 spells CASSLLNRPNQPQHF. CDR3 in DNA: TGTGCCAGCAGCCTACTAAACAGACCCAATCAGCCCCAGCATTTT.

The chain carries TRBV27 and TRBJ2-7; D unclear. The V end was cut by 6 bases, the J end by 4 bases, with 13 bases between. CDR1 is MNHEY, CDR2 SMNVEV, per germline (reference sequence). The CDR3 loop spans 13 amino acids. Written as DNA, the CDR3 is TGTGCCAGCAGGCCAAGCCCCATTTACGAGCAGTACTTC. Encoded protein: CASRPSPIYEQYF.

This chain connects TRBV11-2 to TRBJ1-1; TRBD1 matches at 9 bases. Per the germline V gene, CDR1 is SGHAT and CDR2 is FQNNGV. V lost 4 bases and J lost 5; bases outside the gene matches: 8. This CDR3 has 15 amino acids. The CDR3 DNA follows: TGTGCCAGCAGCTCAAACAGGGGGCTGGGAACTGAAGCTTTCTTT. Translating gives CASSSNRGLGTEAFF.